This T cell receptor (beta chain) was obtained from a study of blood T cells in healthy people across ages. The CDR3 is 14 residues long. The germline gives CDR1 DFQATT, CDR2 SNEGSKA (reference sequence). The ends lost 1 base at V and 7 bases at J; junction bases unmatched: 7. This clonotype was seen only a few times. Primers used in a second PCR of about 6 to 12 cycles were a sample-barcoded 5' primer and a J-beta primer mix. Each CDR3 protein gets one entry after TCRdb re-called the 5' RACE reads with MiXCR. The sample records 800,000 or so distinct CDR3 sequences, approximately 25% being singletons. The data were also submitted as part of a second study, on T cells of mothers and their children.

This TCR was sampled from a boy between 10 and 17 years old in good health. The sequencing sample was made of blood. The chain uses TRBV20-1 and TRBJ2-4, with TRBD1 matching 7 bases. The CDR3 coding sequence is TGCAGTGCTAGAGTTAAAACGACAGGGAACATTCAGTACTTC. Its protein product is CSARVKTTGNIQYF.